These 26 T cell receptor beta chains were all obtained from the same sample, sequenced in a study of blood T cell repertoires in COVID-19. Only in-frame clones appear in the TCRdb table, and some are missing; sequencing was by immunoSEQ multiplex PCR. The sample consists of just over 300,000 clones, roughly 87% of them appearing once. The sample taken for sequencing was PBMCs or T cells enriched from blood (not recorded which). These receptor sequences come from a young woman who had recovered from COVID-19.

J is TRBJ1-4 and V is TRBV19; D unresolved. This CDR3 contains 13 residues. Looked up from germline, CDR1 is LNHDA and CDR2 is SQIVND (reference sequence). Trimming removed 4 bases at V and 6 bases at J, with 9 bases between. In nucleotides, the CDR3 is TGTGCCAGTAGTAGATCACTGGATGAAAAACTGTTTTTT. It yields the protein CASSRSLDEKLFF.

J is TRBJ1-5 and V is TRBV4-3, with D unclear. This CDR3 comprises 13 residues. The V and J ends lost 1 base and 4 bases respectively, with 5 bases between them. Germline V gene data show CDR1 as LGHNA and CDR2 as YSLEER. This CDR3 reads CASSQAGNQPQHF. The CDR3 region has the DNA TGCGCCAGCAGCCAAGCGGGAAATCAGCCCCAGCATTTT.

This rearrangement joins TRBV28 to TRBJ1-5; TRBD1 agrees at 7 bases. The CDR3 has 14 amino acids. Germline trimming cut 4 bases from V and 3 bases from J; bases unmatched to any gene: 3. Germline-derived CDR1 and CDR2 are MDHEN and SYDVKM. For the CDR3, the DNA is TGTGCCAGCAGTTCGGACAGGATCAATCAGCCCCAGCATTTT. Residues: CASSSDRINQPQHF.

CDR3 sequence reads: CASTLRSGNSPLHF. In DNA form, the CDR3 reads TGTGCCAGCACCCTCCGGTCAGGGAACTCACCCCTCCACTTT. This chain links TRBV11-2 with TRBJ1-6, with D perhaps TRBD1 (5 bases). Per the germline V gene, CDR1 is SGHAT and CDR2 is FQNNGV. The CDR3 covers 14 residues. V was pared by 7 bases and J by 10 bases, with 17 bases between.

The V gene is TRBV6-6, the J gene TRBJ2-3, with a tentative D call TRBD2 (6 bases). This CDR3 has 16 residues. Trimming cost V 5 bases and J 2 bases, with 17 bases left between them. Germline V gives CDR1 MNHNY, CDR2 SVGAGI (reference sequence). The CDR3 spells CASSLGGVRATDTQYF. The CDR3 bases are TGTGCCAGCAGTCTGGGCGGGGTACGGGCCACAGATACGCAGTATTTT.

This clone was seen just once. V gene TRBV7-2 combines with J gene TRBJ2-7; 12 bases map to TRBD2. Germline V gene data show CDR1 as SGHTA and CDR2 as FQGNSA. CDR3 length equals 15 residues. V trimming: 5 bases; J trimming: 6 bases; junction bases outside the gene matches: 8. CDR3 coding DNA: TGTGCCAGCAGCCTCGGACTAGCGGGAATTCCCGAGCAGTACTTC. Translation: CASSLGLAGIPEQYF.

V usage is TRBV5-6 and J usage is TRBJ1-4; 7 bases are a match to TRBD1. J lost 8 bases, V lost 5 bases, and 6 bases had no gene match. The CDR3 extends over 13 amino acids. CDR1 is SGHDT, CDR2 YYEEEE, per germline. CDR3 residues: CASRPTGQEKLFF. The CDR3 region has the DNA TGTGCCAGCAGGCCTACGGGACAGGAAAAACTGTTTTTT.

The chain uses TRBV5-6 and TRBJ1-1; 7 positions agree with TRBD1. The CDR3 consists of 15 residues. V lost 2 bases and J lost 7; bases outside the gene matches: 11. Germline V gives CDR1 SGHDT, CDR2 YYEEEE. CDR3 residues: CASSFETGLLDEAFF. DNA for the CDR3: TGTGCCAGCAGCTTCGAGACAGGGCTATTGGATGAAGCTTTCTTT.

The chain combines TRBV5-1 with TRBJ2-1; a weak D match, TRBD2 (5 bases). Looked up from germline, CDR1 is SGHRS and CDR2 is YFSETQ. Trimming pared 4 bases from V and 0 bases from J, leaving 8 bases between. The CDR3 has 14 amino acids. CDR3 sequence reads: CASSGLSSYNEQFF. In nucleotides, the CDR3 is TGCGCCAGCAGCGGACTTAGCTCCTACAATGAGCAGTTCTTC.

The V call is TRBV5-4, the J call TRBJ2-1, with 16 bases that match TRBD2. Germline V gene sequence: CDR1 SGHNT, CDR2 YYREEE (reference sequence). Germline trimming cut 3 bases from V and 7 bases from J; bases unmatched to any gene: 7. This CDR3 has 17 amino acids. The CDR3 sequence: CASSSGTSGGAWNEQFF. The CDR3 region has the DNA TGTGCCAGCAGCTCCGGGACTAGCGGGGGGGCTTGGAATGAGCAGTTCTTC.

This chain joins TRBV3-1 (or the pseudogene TRBV3-2) and TRBJ2-1, with a tentative D call TRBD2 (6 bases). The germline V gene encodes CDR1 LGHDT and CDR2 YNNKEL (reference sequence). CDR3 size: 12 residues. The ends were cut back, 6 bases at V and 8 bases at J, with 11 bases in the middle. CDR3 region: CASSWGVDEQFF. DNA for the CDR3: TGTGCCAGCAGTTGGGGGGTCGATGAGCAGTTCTTC.

This clone was observed once. The rearrangement joins TRBV4-2 to TRBJ1-2, with D maybe TRBD1 (5 bases). CDR3 length: 12 amino acids. Germline values: CDR1 LGHNA, CDR2 YNFKEQ. V was cut by 0 bases and J by 7 bases, with 6 bases left in between. CDR3 amino acids: CASSQDRAGYTF. The CDR3 DNA is TGTGCCAGCAGCCAAGACAGGGCTGGCTACACCTTC.

This chain connects TRBV18 to TRBJ1-2; the match to TRBD1 covers 8 bases. The CDR3 is 13 residues long. Germline V gene data show CDR1 as KGHSH and CDR2 as LQKENI. V was clipped by 3 bases and J by 6 bases; unmatched bases: 3. CDR3 in amino acids: CASSPAGGHGYTF. CDR3 sequence (DNA): TGTGCCAGCTCACCGGCAGGGGGCCATGGCTACACCTTC.

V and J are TRBV9 and TRBJ2-1; TRBD1 agrees at 8 bases. Unmatched junction bases numbered 5, after V lost 3 bases and J lost 6 bases. This CDR3 comprises 14 residues. Germline CDR1 and CDR2: SGDLS and YYNGEE. CDR3 loop: CASSADRGGNEQFF. The DNA for the CDR3 is TGTGCCAGCAGCGCAGACAGGGGCGGCAATGAGCAGTTCTTC.

The chain is built from TRBV5-5 and TRBJ1-1; unclear D gene. In germline, CDR1 is SGHKS, CDR2 YYEKEE (reference sequence). The CDR3 has 13 amino acids. Trimming cost V 2 bases and J 0 bases, with 5 bases left between them. The CDR3 sequence: CASSFSVNTEAFF. CDR3 bases: TGTGCCAGCAGCTTCTCGGTGAACACTGAAGCTTTCTTT.

This clone has just a few counts. This sequence joins TRBV18 and TRBJ1-5; 9 bases are a match to TRBD1. The germline CDR1 and CDR2 sequences are KGHSH and LQKENI. The CDR3 is made up of 15 amino acids. J was trimmed by 2 bases and V by 3 bases; bases with no gene match: 2. The CDR3 DNA reads TGTGCCAGCTCACCCAACAGGGGGCGCAATCAGCCCCAGCATTTT. Protein sequence: CASSPNRGRNQPQHF.

This chain connects TRBV27 to TRBJ2-2, with 8 bases that match TRBD1. This CDR3 contains 16 residues. Germline CDR1 reads MNHEY; CDR2 reads SMNVEV (reference sequence). Trimming cost V 10 bases and J 1 base; bases outside gene matches: 11. The CDR3: CATEKTGTGNTGELFF. The CDR3 DNA sequence: TGTGCCACCGAAAAAACCGGGACAGGGAACACCGGGGAGCTGTTTTTT.

CDR3 in DNA: TGTGCCAGCAGTCCAACGACAGGGGCCGTGAGCACAGATACGCAGTATTTT. Residues: CASSPTTGAVSTDTQYF. The chain is built from TRBV6-6 and TRBJ2-3; 8 nucleotides line up with TRBD1. The CDR3 sequence is 17 residues long. Germline CDR1 MNHNY, CDR2 SVGAGI (reference sequence). With 5 bases clipped from V and 0 bases from J, the junction kept 10 bases outside the gene matches.

This rearrangement joins TRBV28 to TRBJ1-5; tentatively, D is TRBD1 (5 bases). Germline assignment: CDR1 MDHEN and CDR2 SYDVKM. CDR3 length: 18 amino acids. Between the trimmed V and J ends, which lost 7 bases and 4 bases, there was a span of 26 bases. CDR3 amino acids: CASTPRGFVAGRNQPQHF. For the CDR3, the DNA is TGTGCCAGCACCCCCCGGGGGTTTGTCGCCGGTAGGAATCAGCCCCAGCATTTT.

The chain carries TRBV5-8 and TRBJ1-3, with 7 bases lining up with TRBD1. The CDR3 is 15 residues long. Germline V gene sequence: CDR1 SGHTS, CDR2 YDEGEE. V was clipped by 0 bases and J by 2 bases; unmatched bases: 2. The CDR3 is CASSLGQGAGNTIYF. CDR3 nucleotides: TGTGCCAGCAGCTTGGGTCAGGGGGCTGGAAACACCATATATTTT.

This chain connects TRBV11-2 to TRBJ1-2, with D unclear. CDR1 and CDR2 from the germline V gene are SGHAT and FQNNGV. Trimming left V 3 bases short and J 6 bases short, with 17 bases between. CDR3 length: 15 residues. The CDR3 region is CASSLGWESGDGYTF. CDR3 DNA sequence: TGTGCCAGCAGCTTGGGCTGGGAGAGTGGGGATGGCTACACCTTC.

The chain couples TRBV7-2 to TRBJ1-5; weak D call: TRBD1 (6 bases). The CDR3 loop spans 14 amino acids. V dropped 5 bases and J dropped 7 bases, with 15 bases sitting between them. Germline CDR1 SGHTA, CDR2 FQGNSA. The CDR3 loop reads CASSRDTPRQPQHF. CDR3 DNA sequence: TGTGCCAGCAGCCGGGACACCCCGAGGCAGCCCCAGCATTTT. The full variable domain, completed using reference TRBV7-2 and TRBJ1-5, is GAGVSQSPSNKVTEKGKDVELRCDPISGHTALYWYRQSLGQGLEFLIYFQGNSAPDKSGLPSDRFSAERTGGSVSTLTIQRTQQEDSAVYLCASSRDTPRQPQHFGDGTRLSIL.

The rearrangement joins TRBV19 to TRBJ1-1; no reliable D call. V was trimmed by 7 bases and J by 1 base, leaving 16 bases between them. The CDR3 runs 15 residues. Germline V gene sequence: CDR1 LNHDA, CDR2 SQIVND (reference sequence). The CDR3 sequence: CASISSARGNTEAFF. The CDR3 DNA sequence: TGTGCCAGTATTTCGTCTGCGCGGGGGAACACTGAAGCTTTCTTT.

The rearrangement uses TRBV30 and TRBJ1-2, with a tentative D call TRBD1 (6 bases). Germline V lookup: CDR1 GTSNPN, CDR2 SVGIG (reference sequence). Deletions cut 5 bases from V and 4 bases from J, with 20 bases between. The CDR3 has 15 residues. The CDR3 nucleotides are TGTGCCTGGTCAGATACAGGGCTGGTTTCCTATGGCTACACCTTC. Translated, it gives CAWSDTGLVSYGYTF.

The chain links TRBV7-8 to TRBJ2-5, with 15 bases aligning to TRBD2. This CDR3 region has 17 residues. J lost 5 bases, V lost 5 bases, and 9 bases had no gene match. Germline CDR1 and CDR2: SGHVS and FQNEAQ. CDR3 bases: TGTGCCAGCAGCGCCGGACTAGCGGGAGGGCCTGGCGAGACCCAGTACTTC. It specifies CASSAGLAGGPGETQYF.

The CDR3 region is CASSPRGGENEKLFF. The CDR3 coding sequence is TGTGCCAGTAGTCCACGAGGGGGGGAGAATGAAAAACTGTTTTTT. This chain connects TRBV19 to TRBJ1-4; D might be TRBD1 (6 bases). V lost 5 bases and J lost 5, with 15 bases in between. The CDR3 is made up of 15 amino acids. Germline V gene lookup returns CDR1 LNHDA and CDR2 SQIVND (reference sequence).